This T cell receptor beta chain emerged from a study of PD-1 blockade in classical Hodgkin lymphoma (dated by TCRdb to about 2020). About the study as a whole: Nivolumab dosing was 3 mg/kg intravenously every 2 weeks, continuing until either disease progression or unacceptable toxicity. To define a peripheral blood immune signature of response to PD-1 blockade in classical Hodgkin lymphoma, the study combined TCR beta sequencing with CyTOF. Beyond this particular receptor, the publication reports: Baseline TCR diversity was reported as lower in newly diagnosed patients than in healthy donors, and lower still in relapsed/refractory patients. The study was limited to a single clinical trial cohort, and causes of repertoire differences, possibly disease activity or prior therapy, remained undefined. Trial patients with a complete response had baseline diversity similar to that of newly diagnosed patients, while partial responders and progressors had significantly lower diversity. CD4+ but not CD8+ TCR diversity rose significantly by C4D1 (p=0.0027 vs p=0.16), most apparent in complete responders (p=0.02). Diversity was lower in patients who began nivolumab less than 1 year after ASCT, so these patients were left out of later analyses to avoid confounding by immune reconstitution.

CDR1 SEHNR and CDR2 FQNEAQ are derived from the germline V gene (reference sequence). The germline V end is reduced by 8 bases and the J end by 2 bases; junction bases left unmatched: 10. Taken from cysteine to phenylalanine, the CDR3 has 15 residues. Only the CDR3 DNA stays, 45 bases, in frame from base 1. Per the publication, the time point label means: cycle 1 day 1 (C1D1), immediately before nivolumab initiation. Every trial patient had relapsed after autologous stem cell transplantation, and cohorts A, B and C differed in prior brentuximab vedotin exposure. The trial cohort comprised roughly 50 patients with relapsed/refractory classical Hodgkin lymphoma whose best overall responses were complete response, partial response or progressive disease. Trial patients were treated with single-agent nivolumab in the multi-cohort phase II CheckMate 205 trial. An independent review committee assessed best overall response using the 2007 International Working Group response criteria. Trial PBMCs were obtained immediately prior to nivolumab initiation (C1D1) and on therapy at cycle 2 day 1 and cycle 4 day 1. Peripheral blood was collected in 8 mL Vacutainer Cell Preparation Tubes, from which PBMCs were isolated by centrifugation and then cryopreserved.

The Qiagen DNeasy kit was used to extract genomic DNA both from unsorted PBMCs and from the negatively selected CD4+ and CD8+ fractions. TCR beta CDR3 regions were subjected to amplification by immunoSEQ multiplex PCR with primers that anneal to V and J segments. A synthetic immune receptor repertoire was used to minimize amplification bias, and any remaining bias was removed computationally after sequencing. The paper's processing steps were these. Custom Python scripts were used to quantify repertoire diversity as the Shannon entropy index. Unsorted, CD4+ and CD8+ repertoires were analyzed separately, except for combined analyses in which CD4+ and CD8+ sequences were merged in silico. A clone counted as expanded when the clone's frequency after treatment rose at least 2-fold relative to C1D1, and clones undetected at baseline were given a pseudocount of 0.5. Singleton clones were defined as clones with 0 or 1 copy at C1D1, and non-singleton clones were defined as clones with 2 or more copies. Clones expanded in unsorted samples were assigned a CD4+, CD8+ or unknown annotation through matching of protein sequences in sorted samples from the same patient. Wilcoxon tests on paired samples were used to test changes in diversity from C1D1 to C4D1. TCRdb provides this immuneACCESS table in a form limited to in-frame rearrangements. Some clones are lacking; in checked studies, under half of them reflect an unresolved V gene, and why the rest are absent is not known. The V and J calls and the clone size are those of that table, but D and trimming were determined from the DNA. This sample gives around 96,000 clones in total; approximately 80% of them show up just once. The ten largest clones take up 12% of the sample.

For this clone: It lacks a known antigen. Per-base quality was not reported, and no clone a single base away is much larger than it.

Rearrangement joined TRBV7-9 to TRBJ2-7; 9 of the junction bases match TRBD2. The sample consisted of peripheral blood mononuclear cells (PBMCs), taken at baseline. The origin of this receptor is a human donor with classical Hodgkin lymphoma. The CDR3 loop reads CASATLAGSTYEQYF. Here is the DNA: TGTGCCAGCGCCACCCTAGCGGGATCAACCTACGAGCAGTACTTC.